The T cell receptor beta chain described here comes from a study of T cell repertoires in cytomegalovirus infection. Study details: Selection of CMV epitopes for the study included recently identified HLA-C-restricted and well-studied HLA-B-restricted ones. Evidence of both CMV infection and a matching HLA type came from public TCR beta signatures.

The CDR3 length is 13 residues. Germline V CDR1 and CDR2: SGHTA, FQGTGA. V lost 6 bases to trimming and J lost 9 bases, with 12 bases between them. MiXCR was run by TCRdb on the reads, yielding one entry per CDR3 protein. The profile shows some 940,000 distinct CDR3 sequences, about a third of them singletons. Study-wide results and caveats: The study found HLA-C-restricted CMV-specific TCR beta clonotypes dominating the ex vivo response.

A note on this clonotype: The target antigen is unknown.

The V and J genes are TRBV7-3 and TRBJ1-6; D may be TRBD1 (6 bases). This specimen consisted of cultured CD8+ T cells from PBMCs, obtained from culture after CMV antigen stimulation. The clonotype originates from a human donor in good health (CMV status not recorded). Some clones in this sample may be carry-over from other donors' samples. The CDR3 nucleotides read TGTGCCAGCAGTTGGGGGGCGGCTTCACCCCTCCACTTT. Its protein product is CASSWGAASPLHF. The full variable domain, its missing parts supplied by reference TRBV7-3 and TRBJ1-6, is GAGVSQTPSNKVTEKGKYVELRCDPISGHTALYWYRQSLGQGPEFLIYFQGTGAADDSGLPNDRFFAVRPEGSVSTLKIQRTERGDSAVYLCASSWGAASPLHFGNGTRLTVT.